The source of this T cell receptor beta chain is a study of PD-1 blockade in classical Hodgkin lymphoma. Using immunoSEQ multiplex PCR, the repertoire was profiled, and TCRdb retains in-frame clones only, with some absent. The sample yields around 150,000 clones, around 84% seen once. This clone showed up just once. Brentuximab vedotin exposure varied, and every patient relapsed after autologous stem cell transplantation. The germline V gene has CDR1 MNHEY and CDR2 SVGAGI. Trimming took off 7 bases at V and 0 bases at J, with 10 bases between the two ends. This CDR3 has 13 residues. The genes are TRBV6-5 and TRBJ2-7; D not certain. The TCR sequence derives from a human donor with classical Hodgkin lymphoma. The specimen was peripheral blood mononuclear cells (PBMCs), collected before the second cycle of nivolumab. This CDR3 reads CASTGTYSYEQYF. In nucleotides, the CDR3 is TGTGCCAGCACTGGAACGTACTCCTACGAGCAGTACTTC.